This is a list of T cell receptor beta chains from one sample in a study of blood T cell repertoires in COVID-19. Here immunoSEQ multiplex PCR was the method, and the copy in TCRdb shows in-frame clones only, minus some. This table has some 66,000 clones, 70% to 90% appearing once. The sequenced material came from peripheral blood. The source is a human donor with active COVID-19. The donor label of this sample is uncertain. The CDR3 runs from the conserved cysteine through the conserved F or W. The D gene is left open where the match is weak.

j_call v_call d_call cdr3_aa
TRBJ1-4 TRBV27 TRBD1 CASSYTTGPEKLFF
TRBJ2-5 TRBV19 - CASSIDMGLQETQYF
TRBJ2-2 TRBV6-6 TRBD1 CASSPHGRGPNTGELFF
TRBJ1-1 TRBV7-9 - CASSLITMATEAFF
TRBJ2-7 TRBV19 - CASSRRGGTGSHTPYEQYF
TRBJ1-2 TRBV11-2 TRBD1 CASSFNTGDETGYTF
TRBJ1-1 TRBV6-4 - CASSATWDTNTEAFF
TRBJ2-3 TRBV19 - CASSVTGSSTDTQYF
TRBJ2-1 TRBV4-3 - CASSQGRDINNEQFF
TRBJ2-1 TRBV28 - CASSGRDQFF
TRBJ2-4 TRBV29-1 TRBD2 CSGRRSGRDIQYF
TRBJ1-1 TRBV28 - CASSGSSYRVKAFF
TRBJ2-7 TRBV7-7 - CASSTKGDLDTYEQYF
TRBJ1-2 TRBV28 - CASSLFPLTTGSEYGYTF
TRBJ1-5 TRBV6-2/TRBV6-3 - CASSYSPGRGNQPQHF
TRBJ2-5 TRBV7-9 - CASSLAQGGTETQYF
TRBJ2-7 TRBV11-2 TRBD2 CASSFTSGVSYEQYF
TRBJ2-5 TRBV6-5 TRBD1 CASSSLTGPSKETQYF
TRBJ1-2 TRBV4-2 - CASSQGEGTYGYTF